Below, 19 T cell receptor beta chains from the same sample are listed, as sequenced in a study of blood T cell repertoires in COVID-19. The protocol was immunoSEQ multiplex PCR, while the TCRdb copy is restricted to in-frame clones and leaves out a portion. The sample holds 180,000 or so clones, about 86% seen once. The sample comprised peripheral blood. These receptors were collected from a human donor with acute or convalescent COVID-19. The donor label of this sample is uncertain.

The V and J genes are TRBV7-6 and TRBJ2-3, with 7 bases lining up with TRBD1. The V gene end was trimmed by 3 bases and the J gene end by 1 base; junction bases not matched to a gene: 1. Germline V CDR1 and CDR2: SGHVS, FNYEAQ. CDR3 length: 14 amino acids. The CDR3 here is CASSFTGGTDTQYF. For the CDR3, the DNA is TGTGCCAGCAGCTTTACAGGGGGCACAGATACGCAGTATTTT.

The chain joins TRBV6-5 to TRBJ2-7; D possibly corresponds to TRBD1 (5 bases). Looked up from germline, CDR1 is MNHEY and CDR2 is SVGAGI. There are 15 residues in the CDR3. V was trimmed by 0 bases and J by 6 bases, leaving 15 bases between them. CDR3 in DNA: TGTGCCAGCAGTTACTCCCGGACACAAATCTCCGAGCAGTACTTC. It encodes CASSYSRTQISEQYF.

The sample holds one count of this clone. The gene calls are TRBV7-9 and TRBJ2-1; perhaps TRBD1 as D (6 bases). The ends were cut back, 1 base at V and 5 bases at J, with 18 bases in the middle. Germline V gene data show CDR1 as SEHNR and CDR2 as FQNEAQ (reference sequence). The CDR3 has 17 residues. This chain's CDR3 is CASSLGRQGSVDNEQFF. CDR3 sequence (DNA): TGTGCCAGCAGCTTAGGGAGGCAGGGGAGTGTTGACAATGAGCAGTTCTTC.

The chain is built from TRBV9 and TRBJ2-1, with a possible D match to TRBD1 (5 bases). V was pared by 0 bases and J by 7 bases, with 17 bases between. CDR3 size: 16 residues. From germline, CDR1 is SGDLS and CDR2 YYNGEE. CDR3 in amino acids: CASSVDGEAGWNEQFF. CDR3 DNA: TGTGCCAGCAGCGTAGACGGCGAGGCAGGGTGGAATGAGCAGTTCTTC.

The chain carries TRBV5-6 and TRBJ1-2; no reliable D call. V lost 0 bases to trimming and J lost 3 bases, with 6 bases between them. CDR3 length equals 13 residues. The germline CDR1 and CDR2 sequences are SGHDT and YYEEEE. The CDR3 bases are TGTGCCAGCAGCTTGGGCGGGGACTATGGCTACACCTTC. It yields the protein CASSLGGDYGYTF.

This CDR3 reads CASSSQVDFFMNTEAFF. The CDR3 nucleotides are TGTGCCAGTAGTTCACAGGTAGATTTCTTCATGAACACTGAAGCTTTCTTT. The chain carries TRBV19 and TRBJ1-1; tentative D call: TRBD1 (5 bases). The CDR3 has 17 residues. Trimming stripped 5 bases from V and 0 bases from J, with 19 bases between. Germline lookup yields CDR1 LNHDA and CDR2 SQIVND (reference sequence).

This rearrangement joins TRBV30 to TRBJ2-7, with D possibly TRBD2 on 6 matching bases. The V and J ends lost 5 bases and 7 bases respectively, with 24 bases between them. The CDR3 is made up of 15 amino acids. Germline V gene data show CDR1 as GTSNPN and CDR2 as SVGIG (reference sequence). In DNA, the CDR3 is TGTGCCTGGGGTTTGGGCACCGGGACTGTGGAGGAGCAGTACTTC. Amino acid sequence: CAWGLGTGTVEEQYF.

This clone was recorded only once. The V gene is TRBV7-9, the J gene TRBJ1-4, with 9 bases fitting TRBD1. The CDR3 is made up of 14 amino acids. The germline V gene has CDR1 SEHNR and CDR2 FQNEAQ (reference sequence). Losses at the gene ends were 5 bases for V and 6 bases for J; bases not matched to a gene: 4. CDR3 nucleotide sequence: TGTGCCAGCAGCCGGGACAGGGCTGATGAAAAACTGTTTTTT. As protein: CASSRDRADEKLFF.

The gene calls are TRBV2 and TRBJ1-4; the D gene is possibly TRBD1 (6 bases). The V gene lost 4 bases and the J gene lost 0 bases, with 12 bases spanning the gap. The CDR3 has 16 residues. The germline V gene has CDR1 SNHLY and CDR2 FYNNEI. The CDR3 DNA sequence: TGTGCCAGCAGTGGCACAGGGATCGCAACTAATGAAAAACTGTTTTTT. It codes for CASSGTGIATNEKLFF.

This clone was seen once. The CDR3 DNA reads as TGTGCCAGCAGCGTAGAAAGCGGGAGAGACAATGAGCAGTTCTTC. Encoded protein: CASSVESGRDNEQFF. The rearrangement links TRBV9 to TRBJ2-1; the match to TRBD2 covers 8 bases. Per the germline V gene, CDR1 is SGDLS and CDR2 is YYNGEE. The CDR3 has 15 residues. V trimming: 0 bases; J trimming: 5 bases; junction bases outside the gene matches: 4.

V and J are TRBV30 and TRBJ1-5; the D is unclear. From germline, CDR1 is GTSNPN and CDR2 SVGIG (reference sequence). CDR3 size: 13 residues. The V gene lost 4 bases and the J gene lost 1 base, with 8 bases spanning the gap. This CDR3 is CAWTGESNQPQHF. CDR3 bases: TGTGCCTGGACCGGGGAAAGCAATCAGCCCCAGCATTTT. Variable domain in full (rest from reference TRBV30 and TRBJ1-5): SQTIHQWPATLVQPVGSPLSLECTVEGTSNPNLYWYRQAAGRGLQLLFYSVGIGQISSEVPQNLSASRPQDRQFILSSKKLLLSDSGFYLCAWTGESNQPQHFGDGTRLSIL.

This sequence joins TRBV6-5 and TRBJ2-1, with 7 bases aligning to TRBD2. CDR3 length: 14 amino acids. V dropped 7 bases and J dropped 4; count of bases not matched to a gene: 7. Germline V gives CDR1 MNHEY, CDR2 SVGAGI. CDR3 bases: TGTGCCAGCAACCCTAGCGGACCATACAATGAGCAGTTCTTC. Its translation is CASNPSGPYNEQFF.

There are a few counts of this clone. V gene TRBV30 combines with J gene TRBJ2-2, with a tentative D call TRBD2 (5 bases). Germline assignment: CDR1 GTSNPN and CDR2 SVGIG (reference sequence). This CDR3 contains 13 residues. Between the trimmed V and J ends, which lost 3 bases and 4 bases, there was a span of 9 bases. CDR3 protein: CAWRSRGTGELFF. CDR3 in DNA: TGTGCCTGGAGATCTCGGGGCACCGGGGAGCTGTTTTTT.

The V gene is TRBV6-1, the J gene TRBJ1-6; 7 bases map to TRBD1. The V and J ends lost 3 bases and 9 bases, in that order; junction bases with no gene match: 5. The CDR3 consists of 14 residues. CDR1 and CDR2 (germline): MNHNS, SASEGT. The CDR3 DNA follows: TGTGCCAGCAGTGATACAGGGGAGACTTCACCCCTCCACTTT. Amino acids: CASSDTGETSPLHF.

The gene calls are TRBV5-1 and TRBJ1-3, with D perhaps matching TRBD1 (5 bases). Germline V gene lookup returns CDR1 SGHRS and CDR2 YFSETQ. Trimming shortened V by 0 bases and J by 3 bases, and 10 bases separated the two germline ends. The CDR3 loop spans 15 amino acids. DNA of the CDR3: TGCGCCAGCAGCTTGGACGGGGGGTTTGGAAACACCATATATTTT. It specifies CASSLDGGFGNTIYF.

Here the CDR3 reads CASSPDRGAEQYF. CDR3 bases: TGTGCCAGCTCACCTGACAGGGGAGCGGAGCAGTACTTC. The V and J genes are TRBV18 and TRBJ2-7, with TRBD1 identical over 8 bases. CDR3 size: 13 residues. After removal of 3 bases from V and 7 bases from J, the junction contained 5 bases not matched to a gene. From germline, CDR1 is KGHSH and CDR2 LQKENI.

This clone has just one count. The chain combines TRBV18 with TRBJ2-3; TRBD1 matches 9 bases. With V trimmed by 0 bases and J by 8 bases, 9 bases remained unmatched. There are 16 residues in the CDR3. Germline lookup yields CDR1 KGHSH and CDR2 LQKENI. The CDR3 spells CASSPPGRQGGATQYF. The CDR3 DNA is TGTGCCAGCTCACCACCCGGGAGACAGGGGGGGGCTACGCAGTATTTT.

The chain has TRBV4-1 and TRBJ1-1, with D uncertain. Trimming stripped 0 bases from V and 0 bases from J, with 11 bases between. This CDR3 contains 16 residues. From germline, CDR1 is MGHRA and CDR2 YSYEKL. The CDR3 sequence: CASSQEGSSLNTEAFF. In DNA, the CDR3 is TGCGCCAGCAGCCAAGAAGGGAGCAGCTTGAACACTGAAGCTTTCTTT.

The chain recombines TRBV19 with TRBJ2-7, with D possibly being TRBD2 (6 bases). There are 16 residues in the CDR3. The V gene's germline CDR1 is LNHDA and CDR2 SQIVND (reference sequence). Trimming removed 3 bases from V and 0 bases from J, with 15 bases in between. CDR3 nucleotides: TGTGCCAGTAGTATCGATAGCGGTTCCGCCTCCTACGAGCAGTACTTC. Encoded protein: CASSIDSGSASYEQYF.